The source of this T cell receptor beta chain is a study of blood T cell repertoires in COVID-19. This table comes from immunoSEQ multiplex PCR, and its TCRdb copy is limited to in-frame clones, with some not included. The sample consists of more than 200,000 clones, under 90% of them appearing once. The source is an elderly man with acute or convalescent COVID-19. Sequenced: peripheral blood.

In DNA, the CDR3 is TGTGCCAGCACCTCGCCAGGGAACTATGGCTACACCTTC. Its translation is CASTSPGNYGYTF. The gene calls are TRBV28 and TRBJ1-2; tentative D call: TRBD1 (5 bases). There are 13 residues in the CDR3. Germline-derived CDR1 and CDR2 are MDHEN and SYDVKM. V was cut by 7 bases and J by 2 bases, with 11 bases left in between.